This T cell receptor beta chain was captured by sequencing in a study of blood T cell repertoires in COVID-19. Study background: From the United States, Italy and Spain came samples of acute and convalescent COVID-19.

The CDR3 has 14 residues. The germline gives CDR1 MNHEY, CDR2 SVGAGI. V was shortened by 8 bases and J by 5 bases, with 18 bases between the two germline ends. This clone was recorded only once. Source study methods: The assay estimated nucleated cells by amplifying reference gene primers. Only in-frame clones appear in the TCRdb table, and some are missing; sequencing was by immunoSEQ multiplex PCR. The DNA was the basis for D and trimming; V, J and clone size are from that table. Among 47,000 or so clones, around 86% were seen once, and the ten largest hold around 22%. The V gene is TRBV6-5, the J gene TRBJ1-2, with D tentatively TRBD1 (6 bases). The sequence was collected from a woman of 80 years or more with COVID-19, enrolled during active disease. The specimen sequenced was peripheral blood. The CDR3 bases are TGTGCCAGCCTACGGGGCAGGGGATTTTATGGCTACACCTTC. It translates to CASLRGRGFYGYTF.